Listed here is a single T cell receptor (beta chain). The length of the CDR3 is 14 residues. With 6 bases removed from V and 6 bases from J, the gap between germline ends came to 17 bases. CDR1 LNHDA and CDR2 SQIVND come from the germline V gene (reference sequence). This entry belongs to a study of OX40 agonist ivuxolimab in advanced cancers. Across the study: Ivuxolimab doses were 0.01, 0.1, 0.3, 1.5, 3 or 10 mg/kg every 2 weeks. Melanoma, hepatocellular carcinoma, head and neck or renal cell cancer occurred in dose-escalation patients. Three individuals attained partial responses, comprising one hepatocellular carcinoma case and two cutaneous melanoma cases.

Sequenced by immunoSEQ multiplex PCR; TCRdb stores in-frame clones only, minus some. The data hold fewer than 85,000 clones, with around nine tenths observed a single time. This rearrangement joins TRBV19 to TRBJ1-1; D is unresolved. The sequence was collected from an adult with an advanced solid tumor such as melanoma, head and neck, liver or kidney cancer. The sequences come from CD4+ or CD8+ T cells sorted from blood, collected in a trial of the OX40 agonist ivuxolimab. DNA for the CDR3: TGTGCCAGTAGATTAGACACATTGGTCCCTGAAGCTTTCTTT. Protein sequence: CASRLDTLVPEAFF.